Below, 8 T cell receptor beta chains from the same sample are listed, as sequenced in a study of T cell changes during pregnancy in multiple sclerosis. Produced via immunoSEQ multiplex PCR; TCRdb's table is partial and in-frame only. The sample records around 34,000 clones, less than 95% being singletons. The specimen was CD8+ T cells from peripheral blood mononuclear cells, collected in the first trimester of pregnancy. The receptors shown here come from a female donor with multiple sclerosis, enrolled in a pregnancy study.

In nucleotides, the CDR3 is TGTGCCAGCAGTGATAATGTGGCAGGGGATCACGGGGAGCTGTTTTTT. As protein: CASSDNVAGDHGELFF. The chain uses TRBV2 and TRBJ2-2, with a tentative D call TRBD1 (6 bases). Germline V gene lookup returns CDR1 SNHLY and CDR2 FYNNEI. The CDR3 covers 16 residues. Trimming stripped 3 bases from V and 7 bases from J, with 18 bases between.

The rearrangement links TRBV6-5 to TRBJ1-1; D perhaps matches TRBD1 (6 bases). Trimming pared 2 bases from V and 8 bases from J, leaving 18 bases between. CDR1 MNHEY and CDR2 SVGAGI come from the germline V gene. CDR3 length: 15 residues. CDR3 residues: CASSYQRMGGLEAFF. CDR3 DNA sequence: TGTGCCAGCAGTTACCAAAGAATGGGGGGGCTGGAAGCTTTCTTT.

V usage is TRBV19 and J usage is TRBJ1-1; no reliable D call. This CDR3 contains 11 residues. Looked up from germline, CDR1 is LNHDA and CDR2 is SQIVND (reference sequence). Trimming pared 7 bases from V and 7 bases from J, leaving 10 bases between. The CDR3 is CASNGGVEAFF. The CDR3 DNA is TGTGCCAGTAACGGCGGGGTTGAAGCTTTCTTT.

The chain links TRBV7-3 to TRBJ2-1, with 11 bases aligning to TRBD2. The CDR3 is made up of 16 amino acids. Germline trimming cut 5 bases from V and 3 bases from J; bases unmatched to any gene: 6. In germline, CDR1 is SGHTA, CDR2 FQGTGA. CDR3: CASSQSGTSGYNEQFF. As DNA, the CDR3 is TGTGCCAGCAGCCAGTCCGGGACTAGCGGCTACAATGAGCAGTTCTTC.

CDR3 residues: CASKLSTGELFF. The CDR3 DNA reads as TGTGCCAGCAAACTTAGCACCGGGGAGCTGTTTTTT. The chain has TRBV2 and TRBJ2-2; no clear D. This CDR3 is 12 amino acids long. V was trimmed by 7 bases and J by 4 bases, leaving 7 bases between them. CDR1 is SNHLY, CDR2 FYNNEI, per germline. The full variable domain, with the rest looked up from reference TRBV2 and TRBJ2-2, is EPEVTQTPSHQVTQMGQEVILRCVPISNHLYFYWYRQILGQKVEFLVSFYNNEISEKSEIFDDQFSVERPDGSNFTLKIRSTKLEDSAMYFCASKLSTGELFFGEGSRLTVL.

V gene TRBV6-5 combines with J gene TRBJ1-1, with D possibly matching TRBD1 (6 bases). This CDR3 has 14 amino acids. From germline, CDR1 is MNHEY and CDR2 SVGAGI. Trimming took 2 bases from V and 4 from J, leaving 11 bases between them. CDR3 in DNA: TGTGCCAGCAGTTACCCTGGGGGCGGCACTGAAGCTTTCTTT. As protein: CASSYPGGGTEAFF.

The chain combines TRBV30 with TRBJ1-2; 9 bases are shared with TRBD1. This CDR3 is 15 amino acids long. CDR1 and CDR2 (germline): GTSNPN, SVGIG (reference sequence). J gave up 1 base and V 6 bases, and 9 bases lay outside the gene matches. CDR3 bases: TGTGCCTGTCCCGGGACAGGGACTTATAACTATGGCTACACCTTC. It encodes CACPGTGTYNYGYTF.

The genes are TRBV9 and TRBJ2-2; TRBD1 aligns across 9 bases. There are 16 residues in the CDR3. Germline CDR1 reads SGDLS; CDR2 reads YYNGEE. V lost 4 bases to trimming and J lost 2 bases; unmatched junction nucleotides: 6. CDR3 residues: CASSSRTGDNTGELFF. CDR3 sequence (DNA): TGTGCCAGCAGCTCTCGGACAGGGGATAACACCGGGGAGCTGTTTTTT.